This T cell receptor (beta chain) was documented in a study of blood T cell repertoires in COVID-19. The ends lost 1 base at V and 0 bases at J; junction bases unmatched: 10. The CDR3 runs 18 residues. Germline-derived CDR1 and CDR2 are LGHNA and YSLEER. Here immunoSEQ multiplex PCR was the method, and the copy in TCRdb shows in-frame clones only, minus some. The table has 55,000 to 65,000 clones, 75% to 95% seen once; the top ten hold 2% to 2.5%. The clonotype comes from a man in his sixties with acute or convalescent COVID-19. V usage is TRBV4-3 and J usage is TRBJ1-2; 8 nucleotides line up with TRBD1. Input material: peripheral blood. CDR3 in amino acids: CASSQVMDRDIANYGYTF. The CDR3 bases are TGCGCCAGCAGCCAAGTAATGGACAGGGATATAGCTAACTATGGCTACACCTTC.